One sample yielded the 14 T cell receptor beta chains listed below, sequenced in a study of human T cells and chemical hapten exposure. Each CDR3 protein is one row after TCRdb ran MiXCR on the RACE reads. The table includes some 110,000 distinct CDR3 sequences, roughly an eighth detected once. This sample's time point: patch test 1, 2 weeks after DPC sensitization. Described treatment: therapeutic diphenylcyclopropenone sensitization with weekly scalp DPC. The input for sequencing was whole blood, taken in connection with sensitization to the hapten diphenylcyclopropenone (DPC). These receptor sequences come from a woman aged 45 to 65 with alopecia areata. Some clones in this sample may be carry-over from other donors' samples.

This clonotype has a handful of counts. The rearrangement links TRBV3-1 to TRBJ2-7; D uncertain. The V gene's germline CDR1 is LGHDT and CDR2 YNNKEL (reference sequence). The CDR3 runs 15 residues. Trimming removed 0 bases from V and 5 bases from J, with 14 bases in between. The CDR3 reads CASSQDLVSFNEQYF. CDR3 coding DNA: TGTGCCAGCAGCCAAGATTTGGTTAGTTTCAACGAGCAGTACTTC.

There are a few counts of this clonotype. The V gene is TRBV11-2, the J gene TRBJ2-2, with TRBD1 identical over 7 bases. J was trimmed by 1 base and V by 5 bases; bases with no gene match: 4. The CDR3 has 15 residues. The germline CDR1 and CDR2 sequences are SGHAT and FQNNGV. CDR3 sequence: CASSVGQENTGELFF. CDR3 in DNA: TGTGCCAGCAGCGTCGGACAGGAGAACACCGGGGAGCTGTTTTTT.

Only a few counts were recorded for this clonotype. The chain carries TRBV11-3 and TRBJ2-1; a weak D match, TRBD2 (6 bases). The CDR3 totals 14 residues. The germline gives CDR1 SGHNT, CDR2 YENEEA. Trimming cost V 4 bases and J 4 bases, with 11 bases left between them. CDR3 residues: CASSSGLAYNEQFF. The CDR3, as DNA: TGTGCCAGCAGCTCCGGGCTAGCGTACAATGAGCAGTTCTTC.

This clonotype has a count of ten or more. V usage is TRBV28 and J usage is TRBJ2-7, with TRBD1 identical over 12 bases. The V gene's germline CDR1 is MDHEN and CDR2 SYDVKM. V was pared by 7 bases and J by 7 bases, with 8 bases of the junction left unmatched. CDR3 length: 14 amino acids. The CDR3 loop is CASTSGQGAEEQYF. CDR3 nucleotide sequence: TGTGCCAGCACCTCGGGACAGGGGGCAGAAGAGCAGTACTTC.

V is TRBV12-1 and J is TRBJ2-3; the table assigns TRBD1, which was not confirmed against the DNA. TRBV12-1 is flagged as a pseudogene. The CDR3 runs 17 residues. CDR3 protein: CASSQTGQRPTSDTQYF. The CDR3 coding sequence is TGTGCCAGCAGCCAGACGGGACAGCGCCCAACCTCAGATACGCAGTATTTT.

The chain joins TRBV24-1 to TRBJ2-2; D is ambiguous. V dropped 1 base and J dropped 3 bases, with 11 bases sitting between them. CDR1 and CDR2 (germline): KGHDR, SFDVKD. The CDR3 has 16 residues. The CDR3 nucleotides are TGTGCCACCAGTGATTTTGTAGGCACTGACACCGGGGAGCTGTTTTTT. It codes for CATSDFVGTDTGELFF.

The chain employs TRBV7-8 and TRBJ1-2; D is ambiguous. Trimming took off 5 bases at V and 2 bases at J, with 12 bases between the two ends. The CDR3 is 14 amino acids. Germline CDR1 is SGHVS and CDR2 is FQNEAQ. The CDR3 reads CASSKRLLNYGYTF. The CDR3, as DNA: TGTGCCAGCAGCAAGAGGTTGTTAAACTATGGCTACACCTTC.

The sample holds many counts of this clonotype. One end of the junction fails to match germline, which may point to a read error. This chain connects TRBV10-1 to TRBJ1-5; D is possibly TRBD1 (6 bases). The CDR3 is 13 residues long. The germline gives CDR1 WNHNN, CDR2 SYGVQD (reference sequence). Written as DNA, the CDR3 is TGCGACAGCGACACGAAGGGGGGTCAGCCCCAGCATTTT. It specifies CDSDTKGGQPQHF.

This clonotype has at least ten counts. CDR3 DNA sequence: TGCGCCAGCAGCCAAGATTGGGGACAGGGGATTGGGGAGACCCAGTACTTC. Its translation is CASSQDWGQGIGETQYF. This sequence joins TRBV4-3 and TRBJ2-5, with TRBD1 matching over 10 bases. This CDR3 has 17 amino acids. Germline values: CDR1 LGHNA, CDR2 YSLEER. Trimming removed 0 bases from V and 5 bases from J; junction bases left unmatched: 9.

This clonotype was picked up many times. V is TRBV12-3 or TRBV12-4 and J is TRBJ2-1; maybe TRBD2 (6 bases). Trimming stripped 5 bases from V and 15 bases from J, with 20 bases between. This CDR3 comprises 13 residues. DNA of the CDR3: TGTGCCAGCAGTCCCTTTCGAGCCAGCGGGTGGTTCTTC. Its protein is CASSPFRASGWFF.

Many counts were recorded for this clonotype. Germline and junction disagree at one end, which may indicate a read error. The V gene is TRBV4-1, the J gene TRBJ2-4; 13 bases fit TRBD2. CDR1 is MGHRA, CDR2 YSYEKL, per germline. The CDR3 consists of 15 residues. CDR3 coding DNA: TGCGCCAGCAGCCAAGAAGCGGGACTAGCGGGGCCACGGCACTTC. As protein: CASSQEAGLAGPRHF.

This clonotype was found a few times. This chain links TRBV29-1 with TRBJ2-3; 7 nucleotides agree with TRBD1. The CDR3 extends over 14 amino acids. The germline V gene has CDR1 SQVTM and CDR2 ANQGSEA. With V trimmed by 4 bases and J by 0 bases, 4 bases remained unmatched. The CDR3 spells CSVVGQLSTDTQYF. Here the CDR3 DNA reads TGCAGCGTTGTGGGACAGCTAAGCACAGATACGCAGTATTTT.

The chain employs TRBV21-1 and TRBJ2-3; the table's D call, TRBD1, was not checked against the DNA. TRBV21-1 is a documented pseudogene. There are 14 residues in the CDR3. The CDR3 protein is CASVRTGCADTQYF. The CDR3 coding sequence is TGTGCCAGCGTCAGGACAGGGTGTGCAGATACGCAGTATTTT.

Turning to this clonotype: This may stem from a read error, because a much larger clone lies one nucleotide away. The chain employs TRBV2 and TRBJ1-1; tentative D call: TRBD1 (6 bases). The CDR3 runs 13 residues. Germline assignment: CDR1 SNHLY and CDR2 FYNNEI. CDR3 sequence: CVSSDDRLDEAFF. The CDR3 DNA reads as TGTGTCAGCAGTGATGACAGGTTGGATGAAGCTTTCTTT. The full variable domain, completed using reference TRBV2 and TRBJ1-1, is EPEVTQTPSHQVTQMGQEVILRCVPISNHLYFYWYRQILGQKVEFLVSFYNNEISEKSEIFDDQFSVERPDGSNFTLKIRSTKLEDSAMYFCVSSDDRLDEAFFGQGTRLTVV.